This T cell receptor (beta chain) was recorded in a study of Ad26.COV2.S vaccination and SARS-CoV-2 variants. Study in general: Donor participated within the Ad26.COV2.S arm of the COV1001 trial.

The treatment: 15 to 20 received Ad26.COV2.S at low or high dose, single or two shots; 5 received placebo; per-sample allocation not given. The samples date from day 63 after the first vaccine or placebo injection. The data were produced by immunoSEQ multiplex PCR, yet TCRdb's version contains in-frame clones alone and is incomplete. The profile shows about 680,000 clones, around 89% of them singletons. The CDR3 extends over 14 amino acids. In germline, CDR1 is SGHNT, CDR2 YYREEE (reference sequence). V lost 7 bases and J lost 1, with 14 bases in between. The gene calls are TRBV5-4 and TRBJ1-1; D remains ambiguous. This receptor was identified in a person between 18 and 65 years old who received the Ad26.COV2.S COVID-19 vaccine or a placebo. The sample consisted of peripheral blood, taken in a trial of Ad26.COV2.S vaccine versus placebo. The CDR3, as DNA: TGTGCCAGCGGTATACGGGAGGAGAACACTGAAGCTTTCTTT. Amino acids: CASGIREENTEAFF.